These T cell receptor beta chains were read from a single sample in a study of cytomegalovirus exposure and HLA in healthy donors. Libraries were prepared by immunoSEQ multiplex PCR; TCRdb keeps only in-frame clonotypes and omits some of them. The repertoire has some 260,000 clones, about 92% of them found once; the top ten carry around 3.1%. The sequenced sample was PBMCs. Receptors were obtained from a woman aged 25 to 39 in good health and CMV-seronegative. CDR3s include the opening cysteine and the closing phenylalanine or tryptophan. Each record gives: V gene, J gene, D gene, clone size, CDR3 length, CDR3 DNA, CDR3 protein. The D gene is left open where the match is weak. Clone sizes are given selectively: once, few, many, or a class where the clone is expanded.

TRBV27,TRBJ2-5,TRBD2,.,19,TGTGCCAGCACGCACTACTTTGGGGCGGGAGTATTATCTCCGGAGACCCAGTACTTC,CASTHYFGAGVLSPETQYF
TRBV19,TRBJ2-7,TRBD1,few,14,TGTGCCAGTACCCCGACAGGGGGCTTCTACGAGCAGTACTTC,CASTPTGGFYEQYF
TRBV28,TRBJ2-7,.,.,11,TGTGCCAGCAGTCCCGACTACGAGCAGTACTTC,CASSPDYEQYF
TRBV11-2,TRBJ2-7,.,.,14,TGTGCCAGCAGCTTAGGAGCGGCCACCTACGAGCAGTACTTC,CASSLGAATYEQYF
TRBV6-1,TRBJ2-7,TRBD1,.,17,TGTGCCAGCAGTGAATGGGGCCTGGGACAGGAGAGCTACGAGCAGTACTTC,CASSEWGLGQESYEQYF
TRBV7-9,TRBJ2-5,.,.,14,TGTGCCAGCAGCTTAGCCACTAGCCTAGAGACCCAGTACTTC,CASSLATSLETQYF
TRBV5-6,TRBJ2-1,.,.,15,TGTGCCAGCAGCCCTAGCGAATCTTTAACCAATGAGCAGTTCTTC,CASSPSESLTNEQFF
TRBV5-5,TRBJ2-5,.,.,13,TGTGCCAGCAGCCCCCCAGCTGGGGAGACCCAGTACTTC,CASSPPAGETQYF
TRBV28,TRBJ1-3,.,once,13,TGTGCCAGCAGTTTTAATGGAGGAAACACCATATATTTT,CASSFNGGNTIYF
TRBV19,TRBJ1-5,TRBD1,.,16,TGTGCCAGTAGTATCCCTCAGGGGGCCAGGAATCAGCCCCAGCATTTT,CASSIPQGARNQPQHF
TRBV19,TRBJ2-7,TRBD1,few,13,TGTGCCAGTAGCAGGGGGCGTCGGTACGAGCAGTACTTC,CASSRGRRYEQYF
TRBV2,TRBJ2-7,.,few,12,TGTGCCAGCAGGGCAGGGGTCGGTGAGCAGTACTTC,CASRAGVGEQYF
TRBV6-5,TRBJ2-3,.,.,14,TGTGCCAGCAGACGTACTAGCCCCTCAGATACGCAGTATTTT,CASRRTSPSDTQYF
TRBV11-2,TRBJ2-2,TRBD1,few,16,TGTGCCAGCAGCCACCGAGGACAGGGGCTAACCGGGGAGCTGTTTTTT,CASSHRGQGLTGELFF
TRBV6-6,TRBJ2-7,.,.,14,TGTGCCAGCTGCCCCCAGGGGCTTGGCTACGAGCAGTACTTC,CASCPQGLGYEQYF
TRBV7-2,TRBJ2-7,.,few,18,TGTGCCAGCAGCTTAACGATCAACAGGTGGGGGGCCTCCTACGAGCAGTACTTC,CASSLTINRWGASYEQYF